What follows describes a single T cell receptor beta chain. Its antigen is still unknown. The entry originates in a study of neoadjuvant anti-PD-1 for oral cavity cancer. Some clones are missing from TCRdb's copy, which holds only in-frame ones; the method was immunoSEQ multiplex PCR. The data show roughly 14,000 clones, approximately 70% seen once. Cohort: HPV-negative, locally advanced oral cavity squamous cell carcinoma patients. This CDR3 has 13 residues. Trimming took 4 bases from V and 7 from J, leaving 14 bases between them. Looked up from germline, CDR1 is LGHNA and CDR2 is YNFKEQ. Whole-study findings and limits: Higher pretreatment blood Treg/Th17 ratios correlated with higher pretreatment blood and lower post-treatment tumor TCRbeta clonality.

This specimen consisted of PBMCs, obtained before nivolumab (anti-PD-1) treatment. This rearrangement joins TRBV4-2 to TRBJ2-7; D gene uncertain. The source of this sequence is a person aged 35 to 85 with oral cavity squamous cell carcinoma. CDR3 residues: CASSLDLAREQYF. The CDR3 DNA is TGTGCCAGCAGCCTGGACCTTGCCAGAGAGCAGTACTTC.